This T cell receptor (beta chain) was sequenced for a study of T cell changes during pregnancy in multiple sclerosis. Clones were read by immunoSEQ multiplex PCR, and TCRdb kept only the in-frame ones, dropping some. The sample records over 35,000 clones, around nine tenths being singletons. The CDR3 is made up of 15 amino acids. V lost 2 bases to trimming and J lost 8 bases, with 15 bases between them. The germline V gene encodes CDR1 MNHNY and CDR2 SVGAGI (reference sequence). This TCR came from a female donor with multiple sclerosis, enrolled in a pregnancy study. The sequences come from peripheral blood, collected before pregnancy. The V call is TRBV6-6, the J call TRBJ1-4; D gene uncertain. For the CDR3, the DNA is TGTGCCAGCAGTTACCCCCACGGCGGCGGGGAAAAACTGTTTTTT. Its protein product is CASSYPHGGGEKLFF.